This TCR beta chain was sequenced in a study of T-cell reconstitution after alpha-beta-depleted transplantation in children. CDR3 length: 16 amino acids. Deletions cut 3 bases from V and 4 bases from J, with 17 bases between. Germline V CDR1 and CDR2: SGHVS, FQNEAQ. The TCRbeta library was prepared with unique molecular identifiers. TCRdb reprocessed the PCR reads via MiXCR and lists one record per CDR3 protein. This table holds approximately 500,000 distinct CDR3 sequences, approximately 10% found once. This clonotype was detected only a few times. This clonotype originated in a child aged 2-15 years with inherited bone marrow failure, due to receive a stem cell transplant. The J gene is TRBJ2-3, the V gene TRBV7-8; no clear D. This specimen was PBMCs, taken before TCRalphabeta/CD19-depleted stem cell transplant. Written as DNA, the CDR3 is TGTGCCAGCAGCTTTCTGTTGAAGGGCCAGGCAGATACGCAGTATTTT. Amino acids: CASSFLLKGQADTQYF.